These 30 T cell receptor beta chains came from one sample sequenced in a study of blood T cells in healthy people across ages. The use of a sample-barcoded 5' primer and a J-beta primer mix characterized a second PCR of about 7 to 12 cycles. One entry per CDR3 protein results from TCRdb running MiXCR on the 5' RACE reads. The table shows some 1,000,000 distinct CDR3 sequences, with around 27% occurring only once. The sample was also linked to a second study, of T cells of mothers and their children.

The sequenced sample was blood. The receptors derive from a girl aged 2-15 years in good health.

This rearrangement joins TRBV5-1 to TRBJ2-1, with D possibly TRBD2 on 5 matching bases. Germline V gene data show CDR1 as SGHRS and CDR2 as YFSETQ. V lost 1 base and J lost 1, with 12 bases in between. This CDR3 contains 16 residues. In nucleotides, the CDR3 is TGCGCCAGCAGCTTGTTCGGCGAGGGATCCTACAATGAGCAGTTCTTC. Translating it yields CASSLFGEGSYNEQFF.

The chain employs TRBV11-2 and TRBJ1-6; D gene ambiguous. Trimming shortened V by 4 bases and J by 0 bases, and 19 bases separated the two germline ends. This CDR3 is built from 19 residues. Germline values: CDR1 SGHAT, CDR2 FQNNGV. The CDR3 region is CASSSRGGGRLSYNSPLHF. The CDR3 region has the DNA TGTGCCAGCAGCTCCCGGGGAGGTGGTCGCCTCTCCTATAATTCACCCCTCCACTTT.

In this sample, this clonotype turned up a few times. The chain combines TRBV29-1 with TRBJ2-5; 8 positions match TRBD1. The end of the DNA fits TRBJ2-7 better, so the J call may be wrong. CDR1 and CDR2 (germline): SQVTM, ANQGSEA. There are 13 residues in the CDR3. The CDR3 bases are TGCAGCGCCGTTACAGGGGGTACCTACGAGCAGTACTTC. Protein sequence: CSAVTGGTYEQYF.

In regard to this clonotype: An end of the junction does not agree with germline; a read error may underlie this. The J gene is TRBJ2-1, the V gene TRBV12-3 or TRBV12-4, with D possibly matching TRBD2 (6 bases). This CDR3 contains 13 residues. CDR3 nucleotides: TGTGCCTGCAGTTTGGGACTTTACAATGAGCAGTTCTTC. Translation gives CACSLGLYNEQFF.

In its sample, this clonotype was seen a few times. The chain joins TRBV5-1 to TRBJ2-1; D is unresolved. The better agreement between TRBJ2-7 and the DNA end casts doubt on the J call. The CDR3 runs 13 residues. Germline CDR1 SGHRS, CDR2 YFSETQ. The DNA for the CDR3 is TGCGCCAGCAGCGACGGCCCGGGTTGGGAGCAGTACTTC. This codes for CASSDGPGWEQYF.

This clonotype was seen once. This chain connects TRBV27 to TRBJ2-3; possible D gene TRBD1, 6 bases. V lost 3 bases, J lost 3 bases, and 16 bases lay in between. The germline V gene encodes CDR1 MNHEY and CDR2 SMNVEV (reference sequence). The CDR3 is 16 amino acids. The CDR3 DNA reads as TGTGCCAGCAGTTTTGCTTGGGGGCAAGTAACAGATACGCAGTATTTT. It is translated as CASSFAWGQVTDTQYF.

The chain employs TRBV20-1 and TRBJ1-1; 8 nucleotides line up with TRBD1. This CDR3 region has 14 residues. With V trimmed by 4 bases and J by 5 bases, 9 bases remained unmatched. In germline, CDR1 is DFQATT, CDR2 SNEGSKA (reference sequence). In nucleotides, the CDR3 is TGCAGTGCTACAGGGGGCGCGGGTTGGACTGAAGCTTTCTTT. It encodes CSATGGAGWTEAFF.

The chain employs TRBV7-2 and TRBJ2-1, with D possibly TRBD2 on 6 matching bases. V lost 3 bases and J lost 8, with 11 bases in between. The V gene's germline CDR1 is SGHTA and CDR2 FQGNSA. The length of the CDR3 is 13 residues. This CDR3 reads CASSFYGGDEQFF. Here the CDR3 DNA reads TGTGCCAGCAGCTTTTATGGAGGGGATGAGCAGTTCTTC.

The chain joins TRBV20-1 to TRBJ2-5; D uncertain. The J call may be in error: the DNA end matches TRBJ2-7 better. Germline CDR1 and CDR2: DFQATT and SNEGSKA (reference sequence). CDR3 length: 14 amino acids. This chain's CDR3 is CSARGLGGGYEQYF. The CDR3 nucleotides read TGCAGTGCTAGAGGCCTAGGTGGTGGCTACGAGCAGTACTTC.

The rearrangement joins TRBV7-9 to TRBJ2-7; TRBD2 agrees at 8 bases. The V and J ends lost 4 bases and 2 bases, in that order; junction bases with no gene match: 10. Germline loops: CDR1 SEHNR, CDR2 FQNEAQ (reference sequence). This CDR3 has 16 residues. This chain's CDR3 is CASSSNGGVVPYEQYF. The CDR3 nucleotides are TGTGCCAGCAGCTCCAACGGGGGGGTAGTCCCCTACGAGCAGTACTTC.

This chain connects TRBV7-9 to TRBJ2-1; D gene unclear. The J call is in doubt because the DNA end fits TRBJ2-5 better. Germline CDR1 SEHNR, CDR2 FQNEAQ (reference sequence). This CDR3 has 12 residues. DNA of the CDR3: TGTGCCAGCAGCGCCAACAAGGAGACCCAGTACTTC. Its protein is CASSANKETQYF.

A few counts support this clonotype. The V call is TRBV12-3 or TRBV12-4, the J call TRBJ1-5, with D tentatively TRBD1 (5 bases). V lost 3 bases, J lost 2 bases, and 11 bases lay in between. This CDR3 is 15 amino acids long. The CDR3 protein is CASSFKGLGNQPQHF. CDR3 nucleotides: TGTGCCAGCAGTTTTAAGGGGTTGGGCAATCAGCCCCAGCATTTT.

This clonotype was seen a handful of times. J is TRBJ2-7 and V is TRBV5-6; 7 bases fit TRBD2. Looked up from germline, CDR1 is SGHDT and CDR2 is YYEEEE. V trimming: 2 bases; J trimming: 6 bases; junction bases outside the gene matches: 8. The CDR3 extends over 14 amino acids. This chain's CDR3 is CASSFKGGPFEQYF. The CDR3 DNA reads TGTGCCAGCAGCTTTAAGGGAGGGCCCTTCGAGCAGTACTTC.

The CDR3: CASSIAGGRYEQYF. The CDR3 DNA reads TGTGCCAGCAGCATAGCGGGGGGTCGCTACGAGCAGTACTTC. The chain carries TRBV12-3 or TRBV12-4 and TRBJ2-7; TRBD2 matches at 10 bases. The CDR3 spans 14 residues. V was clipped by 6 bases and J by 3 bases; unmatched bases: 5.

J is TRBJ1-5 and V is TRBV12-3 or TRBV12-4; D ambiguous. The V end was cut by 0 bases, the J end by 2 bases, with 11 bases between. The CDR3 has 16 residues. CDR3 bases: TGTGCCAGCAGTTTAGCGCCGAGAACGGGCAATCAGCCCCAGCATTTT. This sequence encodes CASSLAPRTGNQPQHF.

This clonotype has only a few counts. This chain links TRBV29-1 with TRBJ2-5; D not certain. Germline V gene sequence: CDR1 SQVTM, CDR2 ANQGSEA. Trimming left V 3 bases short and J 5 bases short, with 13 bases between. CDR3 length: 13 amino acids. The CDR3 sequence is CSVEKTLRETQYF. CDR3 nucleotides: TGCAGCGTTGAGAAAACACTCCGGGAGACCCAGTACTTC.

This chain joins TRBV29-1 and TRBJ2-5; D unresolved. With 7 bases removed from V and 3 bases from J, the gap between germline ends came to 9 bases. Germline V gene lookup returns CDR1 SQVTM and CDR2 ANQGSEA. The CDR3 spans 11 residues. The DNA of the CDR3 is TGCAGCGCCGGACGAGAAGAGACCCAGTACTTC. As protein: CSAGREETQYF.

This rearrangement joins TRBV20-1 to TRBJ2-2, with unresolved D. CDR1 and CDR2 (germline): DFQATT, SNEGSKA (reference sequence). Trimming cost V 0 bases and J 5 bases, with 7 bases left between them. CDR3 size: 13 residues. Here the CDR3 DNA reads TGCAGTGCTAGAGAGACGGCTACCGGGGAGCTGTTTTTT. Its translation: CSARETATGELFF.

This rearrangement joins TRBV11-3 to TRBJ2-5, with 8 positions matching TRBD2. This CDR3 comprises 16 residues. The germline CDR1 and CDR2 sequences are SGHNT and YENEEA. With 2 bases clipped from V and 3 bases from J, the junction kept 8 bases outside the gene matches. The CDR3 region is CASSLLGSGAKETQYF. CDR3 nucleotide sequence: TGTGCCAGCAGCTTACTTGGTAGCGGGGCTAAAGAGACCCAGTACTTC.

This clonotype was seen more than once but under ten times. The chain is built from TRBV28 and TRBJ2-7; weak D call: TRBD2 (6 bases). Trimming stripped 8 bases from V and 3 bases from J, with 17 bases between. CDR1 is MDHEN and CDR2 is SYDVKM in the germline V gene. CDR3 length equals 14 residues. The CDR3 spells CASGTGSLDYEQYF. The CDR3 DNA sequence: TGTGCCAGCGGGACCGGGAGTTTGGACTACGAGCAGTACTTC.

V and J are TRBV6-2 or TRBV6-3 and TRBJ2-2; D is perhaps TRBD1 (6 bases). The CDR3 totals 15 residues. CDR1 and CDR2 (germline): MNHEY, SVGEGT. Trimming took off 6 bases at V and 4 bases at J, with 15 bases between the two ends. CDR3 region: CASRPGHPVTGELFF. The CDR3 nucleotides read TGTGCCAGCAGGCCGGGACACCCTGTCACCGGGGAGCTGTTTTTT.

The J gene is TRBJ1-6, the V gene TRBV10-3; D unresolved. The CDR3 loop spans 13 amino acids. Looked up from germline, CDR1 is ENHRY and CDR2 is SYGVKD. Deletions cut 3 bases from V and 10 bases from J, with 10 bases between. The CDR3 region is CAISDGSGSPLHF. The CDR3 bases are TGTGCCATCAGTGACGGGAGCGGGTCACCCCTCCACTTT.

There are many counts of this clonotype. CDR3 DNA sequence: TGCGCCAGCAGCTTGTCCGTAAGCTCCTACAATGAGCAGTTCTTC. This translates into CASSLSVSSYNEQFF. V and J are TRBV5-1 and TRBJ2-1; D gene ambiguous. The CDR3 consists of 15 residues. Trimming removed 1 base at V and 0 bases at J, with 8 bases between. Germline values: CDR1 SGHRS, CDR2 YFSETQ.

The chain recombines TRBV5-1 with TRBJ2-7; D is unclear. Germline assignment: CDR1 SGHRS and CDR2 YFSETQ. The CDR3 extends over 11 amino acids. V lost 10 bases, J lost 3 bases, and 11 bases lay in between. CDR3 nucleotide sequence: TGCGCCTGCAAGGAGAACTACGAGCAGTACTTC. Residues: CACKENYEQYF.

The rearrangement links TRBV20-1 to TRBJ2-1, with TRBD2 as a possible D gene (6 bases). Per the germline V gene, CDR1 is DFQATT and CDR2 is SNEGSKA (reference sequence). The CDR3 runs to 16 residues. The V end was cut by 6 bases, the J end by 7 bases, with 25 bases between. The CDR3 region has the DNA TGCAGTGCCCGGACTACGGGCCTTTCGCTCCGGAATGAGCAGTTCTTC. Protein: CSARTTGLSLRNEQFF.

The CDR3 nucleotides are TGTGCCAGCAGCCAATTAACCAACGGCAGAACTGAAGCTTTCTTT. The encoded protein is CASSQLTNGRTEAFF. The rearrangement links TRBV3-1 to TRBJ1-1; unclear D gene. Trimming cost V 2 bases and J 5 bases, with 15 bases left between them. This CDR3 spans 15 amino acids. The germline CDR1 and CDR2 sequences are LGHDT and YNNKEL (reference sequence). The full variable domain, its missing parts supplied by reference TRBV3-1 and TRBJ1-1, is DTAVSQTPKYLVTQMGNDKSIKCEQNLGHDTMYWYKQDSKKFLKIMFSYNNKELIINETVPNRFSPKSPDKAHLNLHINSLELGDSAVYFCASSQLTNGRTEAFFGQGTRLTVV.

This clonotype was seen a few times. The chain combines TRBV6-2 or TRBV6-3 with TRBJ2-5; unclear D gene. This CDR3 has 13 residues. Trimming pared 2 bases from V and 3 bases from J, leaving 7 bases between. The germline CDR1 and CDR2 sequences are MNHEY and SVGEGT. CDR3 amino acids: CASSYRLEETQYF. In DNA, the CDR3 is TGTGCCAGCAGTTACCGGCTAGAAGAGACCCAGTACTTC.

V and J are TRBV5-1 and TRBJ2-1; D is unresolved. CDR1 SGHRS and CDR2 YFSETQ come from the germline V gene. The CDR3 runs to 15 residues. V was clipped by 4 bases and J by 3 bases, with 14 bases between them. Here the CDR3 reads CASSLSPTYYNEQFF. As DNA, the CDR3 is TGCGCCAGCAGCCTAAGTCCTACCTACTACAATGAGCAGTTCTTC.

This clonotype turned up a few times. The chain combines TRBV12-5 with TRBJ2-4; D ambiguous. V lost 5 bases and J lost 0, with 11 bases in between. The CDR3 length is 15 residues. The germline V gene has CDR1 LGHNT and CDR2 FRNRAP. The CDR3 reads CASGRSVLAKNIQYF. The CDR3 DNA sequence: TGTGCTAGTGGTCGGTCTGTCCTAGCCAAAAACATTCAGTACTTC.

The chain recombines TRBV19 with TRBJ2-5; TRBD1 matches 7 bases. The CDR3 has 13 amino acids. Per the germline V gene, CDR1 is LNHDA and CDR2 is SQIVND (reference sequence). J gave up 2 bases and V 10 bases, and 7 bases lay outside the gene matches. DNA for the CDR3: TGTGCCACTAGGGACAGCGAACAAGAGACCCAGTACTTC. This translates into CATRDSEQETQYF. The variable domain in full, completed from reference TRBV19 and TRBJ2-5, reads DGGITQSPKYLFRKEGQNVTLSCEQNLNHDAMYWYRQDPGQGLRLIYYSQIVNDFQKGDIAEGYSVSREKKESFPLTVTSAQKNPTAFYLCATRDSEQETQYFGPGTRLLVL.